What follows is one T cell receptor beta chain and its context. It lacks a known antigen. No much larger clone is present one base from it, and per-base qualities are unavailable. The immunoSEQ Assay, which uses bias-controlled multiplex PCR amplification of genomic DNA, was used to profile TCRbeta CDR3 regions. The original methods were these. The absolute abundance of each unique TCRbeta CDR3 region was quantified after sequences were collapsed and filtered. Two models were used to test differential abundance: a binomial model (Fisher-equivalent) and a beta-binomial model that adds time-dependent variance fitted from healthy donors. Clones with fewer than 5 combined templates were removed, and a clone was called differentially abundant if the clone's Benjamini-Hochberg FDR was below 0.01. Beta-binomial variance was modeled as a function of total template count across the two samples using the form v = (b*log(k)+a)^2. The clones in this table, taken by TCRdb from immuneACCESS, are in-frame only. Not every clone is retained; where verified, under half of the shortfall comes from an unresolved V gene, and the cause of the rest is unknown. V and J calls plus clone size are reproduced from that table; the DNA served to infer D and trimming. The sample table shows some 77,000 clones, and approximately 90% are seen once. Around a fifth of the sample is held by the ten biggest clonotypes.

Based on the germline V gene, the CDR1 and CDR2 sequences are SGHTA and FQGNSA. The CDR3 covers 14 residues, taking in both the cysteine and the phenylalanine. Left in the record is the CDR3 DNA by itself, 42 bases read in frame from the first base. V drops 2 bases and J drops 1 base, leaving 8 bases in between. The data derive from a study of identifying expanded T cells in peripheral blood (dated by TCRdb to between 2018 and 2021). About the investigation overall: Separate aliquots of the same genomic DNA pool were sequenced to produce technical replicates, and four replicates were compared in pairs. Overall study results and their limits: Between technical replicates the binomial model flagged around 1.3 differentially abundant clones, whereas over about 2 weeks the binomial model flagged about 15 and over about four weeks 19 to 20. For all healthy donors, the variance in clone template counts between two-week samples rose significantly as total template count increased. Across all healthy-donor time intervals, the beta-binomial model significantly cut both the number of clones called differentially abundant and the false-positive rate. The authors expected that over much longer intervals, such as months to years, biological variance in healthy repertoires might increase even further.

During the collection period, no immune events, such as infections, were documented for the healthy donors. To calibrate time-dependent variance in a beta-binomial model of T-cell clone differential abundance, blood repertoires from healthy donors were used as a training cohort. The training cohort was composed of about 10 healthy donors, 3 female and 7 male. An age range of roughly 25 to 65 years, with an average of 43 years, was recorded for the donors. Obtained from a commercial supplier, whole blood was collected from each healthy donor at three time points set around two weeks apart. For immunosequencing, genomic DNA was extracted from unsorted whole blood.

Sequencing was carried out using blood. The chain is made from TRBV7-2 and TRBJ2-5; the D gene is not confidently resolved. This clonotype originated in a person between 18 and 75 years old in good health. The CDR3 corresponds to CASSLNQAQETQYF. The DNA sequence is given as TGTGCCAGCAGCTTAAACCAGGCCCAAGAGACCCAGTACTTC.